Shown below are 30 T cell receptor beta chains from a single sample sequenced in a study of T cells after yellow fever vaccination. TCRdb reanalysed the 5' RACE reads using MiXCR and keeps one entry per CDR3 protein. The table has some 300,000 distinct CDR3 sequences, around 4% seen once. The specimen comprised PBMCs, sampled on the day of the yellow fever booster vaccination. The receptors derive from a man in his late teens or twenties who received the YFV17D yellow fever vaccine.

The V gene is TRBV20-1, the J gene TRBJ1-1; no firm D call. The germline gives CDR1 DFQATT, CDR2 SNEGSKA (reference sequence). The germline V and J ends were trimmed by 2 bases and 6 bases, with 13 bases remaining between them. The CDR3 sequence is 13 residues long. The CDR3 reads CSARTVPVAEAFF. In DNA, the CDR3 is TGCAGTGCTAGAACCGTACCCGTAGCTGAAGCTTTCTTT.

This clonotype has a count of ten or more. This sequence joins TRBV5-1 and TRBJ1-5, with D tentatively TRBD1 (5 bases). The CDR3 extends over 15 amino acids. CDR1 and CDR2 (germline): SGHRS, YFSETQ. V gave up 0 bases and J gave up 5 bases, with 12 bases separating them. CDR3 sequence (DNA): TGCGCCAGCAGCTTGGGGGGCGAGGGGCATCAGCCCCAGCATTTT. Its translation is CASSLGGEGHQPQHF. Looking up the rest from reference TRBV5-1 and TRBJ1-5 gives the full variable domain: KAGVTQTPRYLIKTRGQQVTLSCSPISGHRSVSWYQQTPGQGLQFLFEYFSETQRNKGNFPGRFSGRQFSNSRSEMNVSTLELGDSALYLCASSLGGEGHQPQHFGDGTRLSIL.

This clonotype was seen ten or more times. This chain joins TRBV4-3 and TRBJ1-4; D uncertain. Germline loops: CDR1 LGHNA, CDR2 YSLEER. The CDR3 loop spans 14 amino acids. V was shortened by 2 bases and J by 5 bases, with 9 bases between the two germline ends. The CDR3 coding sequence is TGCGCCAGCAGCCAAAACACGGAAAATGAAAAACTGTTTTTT. This codes for CASSQNTENEKLFF.

The chain has TRBV24-1 and TRBJ2-2, with TRBD2 as a possible D gene (5 bases). Germline CDR1 reads KGHDR; CDR2 reads SFDVKD. The length of the CDR3 is 18 residues. V lost 0 bases to trimming and J lost 1 base, with 14 bases between them. In DNA, the CDR3 is TGTGCCACCAGTGATTTGCGGGGTCGATCAGGGAACACCGGGGAGCTGTTTTTT. Its protein product is CATSDLRGRSGNTGELFF.

This clonotype was recorded a few times. The chain carries TRBV2 and TRBJ1-5; D perhaps matches TRBD1 (5 bases). Germline V gene sequence: CDR1 SNHLY, CDR2 FYNNEI. V shed 7 bases and J shed 7 bases, with 17 bases lying between them. The CDR3 covers 14 residues. The DNA for the CDR3 is TGTGCCAGCACTACCGGGCAGGGTGGGCAGCCCCAGCATTTT. Protein product: CASTTGQGGQPQHF.

This clonotype was detected a few times. The rearrangement links TRBV7-9 to TRBJ2-4, with D hard to call. Germline CDR1 is SEHNR and CDR2 is FQNEAQ (reference sequence). The V and J ends lost 3 bases and 0 bases respectively, with 18 bases between them. The CDR3 covers 18 residues. Written as DNA, the CDR3 is TGTGCCAGCAGCTTCGGGTATCGGCCCCCCGGAGCCAAAAACATTCAGTACTTC. This sequence encodes CASSFGYRPPGAKNIQYF. Full variable domain (missing parts from reference TRBV7-9 and TRBJ2-4): DTGVSQNPRHKITKRGQNVTFRCDPISEHNRLYWYRQTLGQGPEFLTYFQNEAQLEKSRLLSDRFSAERPKGSFSTLEIQRTEQGDSAMYLCASSFGYRPPGAKNIQYFGAGTRLSVL.

The chain links TRBV6-5 to TRBJ1-6; D is undetermined. The CDR3 spans 9 residues. CDR1 is MNHEY, CDR2 SVGAGI, per germline. Deletions cut 8 bases from V and 9 bases from J, with 2 bases between. This chain's CDR3 is CASGSPLHF. In DNA, the CDR3 is TGTGCCAGCGGTTCACCCCTCCACTTT.

The chain links TRBV6-5 to TRBJ1-1; D gene unclear. Per the germline V gene, CDR1 is MNHEY and CDR2 is SVGAGI. Trimming took 6 bases from V and 6 from J, leaving 20 bases between them. This CDR3 is built from 15 residues. The CDR3 region has the DNA TGTGCCAGCAGCCTCCTCGGTCGGTTGATCTCTGAAGCTTTCTTT. Translation gives CASSLLGRLISEAFF.

This clonotype was detected only a few times. V usage is TRBV7-2 and J usage is TRBJ2-3, with D hard to call. V lost 4 bases and J lost 6, with 8 bases in between. The CDR3 loop spans 12 amino acids. The germline CDR1 and CDR2 sequences are SGHTA and FQGNSA. CDR3 in amino acids: CASSSQTDTQYF. In DNA form, the CDR3 reads TGTGCCAGCAGCTCCCAAACGGATACGCAGTATTTT.

Points on this clonotype: Since a much larger clone is just one base distant, this may be a read error. The chain has TRBV6-2 or TRBV6-3 and TRBJ2-7, with D possibly being TRBD2 (5 bases). Trimming removed 0 bases from V and 5 bases from J, with 26 bases in between. This CDR3 region has 19 residues. CDR1 is MNHEY, CDR2 SVGEGT, per germline. The CDR3 reads CASSYSRVWKSGALDEQYF. The CDR3 bases are TGTGCCAGCAGTTACTCGAGGGTTTGGAAATCAGGTGCCCTCGACGAGCAGTACTTC.

There are many counts of this clonotype. This chain joins TRBV20-1 and TRBJ2-7; no clear D. V was shortened by 0 bases and J by 2 bases, with 11 bases between the two germline ends. Germline V lookup: CDR1 DFQATT, CDR2 SNEGSKA (reference sequence). This CDR3 is 14 amino acids long. The CDR3 DNA reads as TGCAGTGCTAGAGATACGCCTAGAGCCTACGAGCAGTACTTC. It is translated as CSARDTPRAYEQYF.

The table lists this clonotype with many counts. The V call is TRBV6-6, the J call TRBJ2-5; TRBD1 aligns across 9 bases. Germline CDR1 MNHNY, CDR2 SVGAGI (reference sequence). This CDR3 has 15 residues. V shed 1 base and J 5 bases; nucleotides not matched to a gene: 5. In nucleotides, the CDR3 is TGTGCCAGCAGTTACTGGTACAGGGGGCCGGAGACCCAGTACTTC. It is translated as CASSYWYRGPETQYF.

In its sample, this clonotype was seen a few times. This rearrangement joins TRBV7-8 to TRBJ1-1, with 7 bases aligning to TRBD1. The CDR3 runs 15 residues. V shed 1 base and J 2 bases; nucleotides not matched to a gene: 4. CDR1 and CDR2 from the germline V gene are SGHVS and FQNEAQ. The CDR3 DNA follows: TGTGCCAGCAGCTTAGGTAGGGACAGTAACACTGAAGCTTTCTTT. Its protein product is CASSLGRDSNTEAFF.

This CDR3 reads CASSPQGAGGVLAQYF. The CDR3 DNA reads TGTGCCAGCAGCCCCCAGGGAGCGGGGGGAGTCCTGGCGCAGTATTTT. This chain uses TRBV7-6 with TRBJ2-3, with TRBD2 matching over 9 bases. CDR1 and CDR2 (germline): SGHVS, FNYEAQ. This CDR3 is built from 16 residues. Trimming cost V 5 bases and J 10 bases; bases outside gene matches: 16.

Only a few counts were recorded for this clonotype. The J gene is TRBJ2-4, the V gene TRBV20-1, with 9 bases aligning to TRBD1. The CDR3 has 12 residues. Germline assignment: CDR1 DFQATT and CDR2 SNEGSKA (reference sequence). Trimming took 7 bases from V and 6 from J; bases not matched to a gene: 4. CDR3 sequence: CSVLDRGNIQYF. In DNA, the CDR3 is TGCAGTGTTCTGGACAGGGGAAACATTCAGTACTTC.

The V gene is TRBV9, the J gene TRBJ2-5; D is possibly TRBD1 (5 bases). Looked up from germline, CDR1 is SGDLS and CDR2 is YYNGEE. This CDR3 comprises 14 residues. V gave up 4 bases and J gave up 1 base, with 11 bases separating them. The CDR3 DNA is TGTGCCAGCAGCCCAAGTAGGGGCCAAGAGACCCAGTACTTC. It yields the protein CASSPSRGQETQYF.

This clonotype was observed many times. This chain links TRBV12-3 or TRBV12-4 with TRBJ1-4; D is perhaps TRBD1 (5 bases). The CDR3 is 16 amino acids. V lost 6 bases and J 5 bases, leaving 19 bases between the germline ends. In nucleotides, the CDR3 is TGTGCCAGCAGCCCTGTGCACGGGGGTCGGAATGAAAAACTGTTTTTT. Translated: CASSPVHGGRNEKLFF.

This clonotype has more than one count but fewer than ten. The DNA of the CDR3 is TGTGCCAGCTCACCGAGGACAGGGGGGGCCTCTGGGGCCAACGTCCTGACTTTC. This sequence encodes CASSPRTGGASGANVLTF. The chain carries TRBV18 and TRBJ2-6; 10 bases are a match to TRBD1. The germline CDR1 and CDR2 sequences are KGHSH and LQKENI. The length of the CDR3 is 18 residues. V dropped 3 bases and J dropped 0; count of bases not matched to a gene: 5.

The chain links TRBV25-1 to TRBJ2-1, with unresolved D. This CDR3 comprises 12 residues. Trimming removed 4 bases from V and 6 bases from J, with 7 bases in between. The germline V gene encodes CDR1 MGHDK and CDR2 SYGVNS. The CDR3 region is CASSVGRNEQFF. The CDR3 DNA reads TGTGCCAGCAGTGTGGGTCGCAATGAGCAGTTCTTC.

The chain joins TRBV12-3 or TRBV12-4 to TRBJ2-3, with 12 bases fitting TRBD2. The CDR3 contains 15 residues. Trimming removed 6 bases from V and 4 bases from J; junction bases left unmatched: 5. The DNA of the CDR3 is TGTGCCAGCAGCGATCGACTAGCGGGGGCAGATACGCAGTATTTT. Encoded protein: CASSDRLAGADTQYF.

This clonotype has a count of ten or more. The chain combines TRBV7-7 with TRBJ2-5; a possible D gene is TRBD1 (6 bases). The CDR3 length is 15 residues. Germline V gene sequence: CDR1 SSHAT, CDR2 FNYEAQ (reference sequence). The V gene lost 5 bases and the J gene lost 2 bases, with 15 bases spanning the gap. The CDR3 DNA is TGTGCCAGCAGCCCCCCACAGGGAAATCAAGAGACCCAGTACTTC. Its protein product is CASSPPQGNQETQYF.

V gene TRBV20-1 combines with J gene TRBJ2-1; D is possibly TRBD1 (6 bases). Trimming removed 5 bases from V and 8 bases from J, with 16 bases in between. CDR1 and CDR2 from the germline V gene are DFQATT and SNEGSKA (reference sequence). The length of the CDR3 is 13 residues. The CDR3 region has the DNA TGCAGTGCTGCCAGAGGTGGGGGCGATGAGCAGTTCTTC. Its translation: CSAARGGGDEQFF.

This clonotype was seen more than once but under ten times. The V call is TRBV12-3 or TRBV12-4, the J call TRBJ2-5; D is uncertain. V was cut by 6 bases and J by 0 bases, with 11 bases left in between. This CDR3 is built from 14 residues. Here the CDR3 DNA reads TGTGCCAGCAGCCCCGCGTGGGACCAAGAGACCCAGTACTTC. This encodes CASSPAWDQETQYF.

The chain couples TRBV10-1 to TRBJ2-1; the D gene is possibly TRBD1 (5 bases). Germline assignment: CDR1 WNHNN and CDR2 SYGVQD (reference sequence). V shed 4 bases and J shed 13 bases, with 14 bases lying between them. The CDR3 is made up of 12 amino acids. The CDR3 coding sequence is TGCGCCAGCAGTGCAGAGGACAATGGACAGTTCTTC. Its protein is CASSAEDNGQFF.

This clonotype was found a few times. The DNA for the CDR3 is TGCGCCAGCAGCTTAACGTCGGGACAGGGTGCGGGGAACACTGAAGCTTTCTTT. It codes for CASSLTSGQGAGNTEAFF. This chain uses TRBV5-1 with TRBJ1-1; the match to TRBD1 covers 9 bases. After removal of 2 bases from V and 1 base from J, the junction contained 12 bases not matched to a gene. CDR3 length equals 18 residues. Germline assignment: CDR1 SGHRS and CDR2 YFSETQ.

This clonotype came up a few times. This chain connects TRBV6-5 to TRBJ2-7; 10 bases agree with TRBD1. Trimming cost V 6 bases and J 5 bases; bases outside gene matches: 7. Germline CDR1 and CDR2: MNHEY and SVGAGI. The CDR3 runs to 14 residues. The CDR3 loop reads CASRGQGMRDEQYV. CDR3 nucleotide sequence: TGTGCCAGCAGGGGACAGGGGATGAGAGACGAGCAGTACGTC.

This clonotype has ten or more counts. The CDR3 region has the DNA TGTGCCAGCAGCGACATTGACAGGCGAAACACCATATATTTT. This codes for CASSDIDRRNTIYF. The J gene is TRBJ1-3, the V gene TRBV13; a weak D match, TRBD1 (6 bases). The germline V and J ends were trimmed by 5 bases and 5 bases, with 13 bases remaining between them. The CDR3 is made up of 14 amino acids. Germline assignment: CDR1 PRHDT and CDR2 FYEKMQ (reference sequence).

The chain recombines TRBV5-1 with TRBJ1-3; no reliable D call. Trimming removed 4 bases at V and 0 bases at J, with 5 bases between. This CDR3 is built from 13 residues. Per germline, CDR1 SGHRS and CDR2 YFSETQ. The CDR3 DNA follows: TGCGCCAGCAGCGAGAGCTCTGGAAACACCATATATTTT. Translation gives CASSESSGNTIYF.

This clonotype was recorded at least ten times. This chain uses TRBV7-3 with TRBJ2-6, with D unresolved. The ends were cut back, 5 bases at V and 0 bases at J, with 8 bases in the middle. The CDR3 has 15 residues. CDR1 and CDR2 (germline): SGHTA, FQGTGA. The DNA of the CDR3 is TGTGCCAGCAGCCCTGGAGCCTCTGGGGCCAACGTCCTGACTTTC. The encoded protein is CASSPGASGANVLTF.

The sample holds one count of this clonotype. The rearrangement uses TRBV6-1 and TRBJ2-2; D may correspond to TRBD1 or TRBD2 (6 bases each). In germline, CDR1 is MNHNS, CDR2 SASEGT. The CDR3 covers 16 residues. The V gene lost 6 bases and the J gene lost 6 bases, with 20 bases spanning the gap. CDR3 nucleotides: TGTGCCAGCAGGATAGACCCGGGGGCAGGGGCCGGGGAGCTGTTTTTT. It translates to CASRIDPGAGAGELFF.